This T cell receptor beta chain was captured in a study of blood T cell repertoires in COVID-19. Original analysis: Reference gene primer amplification gave nucleated cell count estimates. Profiling relied on immunoSEQ multiplex PCR, and the TCRdb table lists in-frame clones only, not all of them. Clone size and the V and J calls come from that table; the DNA yielded D and trimming. The sample records about 48,000 clones, 65% to 90% being singletons. Looked up from germline, CDR1 is LGHDT and CDR2 is YNNKEL (reference sequence). V lost 1 base and J lost 7, with 17 bases in between. The CDR3 has 17 amino acids.

The chain links TRBV3-1 (or the pseudogene TRBV3-2) to TRBJ1-6; tentative D call: TRBD1 (5 bases). This clonotype was obtained from a woman older than 75 with acute or convalescent COVID-19. The material sequenced was peripheral blood. CDR3 in DNA: TGTGCCAGCAGCCAAGGCAGTAGCCAGGGAGGGAATTCACCCCTCCACTTT. Translating it yields CASSQGSSQGGNSPLHF.